This passage covers 9 T cell receptor beta chains from one sample sequenced in a study of T cells after posttransplantation cyclophosphamide. Using immunoSEQ multiplex PCR, the repertoire was profiled, and TCRdb retains in-frame clones only, with some absent. The sample contains about 22,000 clones, none of them singletons. Sequenced input: PBMCs. Receptor source: a woman in her forties or fifties in good health, CMV-negative, and a related stem cell transplant donor.

This clone was observed at least ten times. The chain carries TRBV6-4 and TRBJ2-1; D is perhaps TRBD1 (6 bases). Germline V gene data show CDR1 as MRHNA and CDR2 as SNTAGT. V was shortened by 6 bases and J by 3 bases, with 12 bases between the two germline ends. This CDR3 comprises 14 residues. CDR3 DNA sequence: TGTGCCAGCAGCCCGGACAGCAACTACAATGAGCAGTTCTTC. Translated, it gives CASSPDSNYNEQFF.

The sample holds many counts of this clone. The chain combines TRBV29-1 with TRBJ1-3; D gene ambiguous. The CDR3 contains 12 residues. V gave up 5 bases and J gave up 0 bases, with 5 bases separating them. Germline-derived CDR1 and CDR2 are SQVTM and ANQGSEA. The CDR3, as DNA: TGCAGCGTTAATTACTCTGGAAACACCATATATTTT. Translated, it gives CSVNYSGNTIYF.

This clone was counted many times. The chain employs TRBV7-3 and TRBJ2-1; 7 nucleotides line up with TRBD2. This CDR3 has 15 amino acids. Germline-derived CDR1 and CDR2 are SGHTA and FQGTGA. The junction had 8 bases not matched to a gene; V was cut back by 3 bases and J by 6 bases. CDR3 loop: CASSLASGPFNEQFF. The DNA for the CDR3 is TGTGCCAGCAGCTTGGCTAGCGGCCCTTTCAATGAGCAGTTCTTC.

This clone was observed at least ten times. The J gene is TRBJ1-4, the V gene TRBV18, with a weak D call TRBD1 (6 bases). This CDR3 has 13 amino acids. Trimming left V 6 bases short and J 6 bases short, with 11 bases between. From germline, CDR1 is KGHSH and CDR2 LQKENI. Here the CDR3 reads CASSGRGYEKLFF. As DNA, the CDR3 is TGTGCCAGCTCCGGCAGGGGCTATGAAAAACTGTTTTTT.

This clone was counted many times. The chain is built from TRBV5-1 and TRBJ2-5; D remains ambiguous. V gave up 2 bases and J gave up 6 bases, with 11 bases separating them. This CDR3 is 13 amino acids long. Germline V gives CDR1 SGHRS, CDR2 YFSETQ. This CDR3 is CASSFNMGQTQYF. The CDR3 nucleotides are TGCGCCAGCAGCTTTAATATGGGCCAGACCCAGTACTTC.

This clone came up many times. V gene TRBV7-9 combines with J gene TRBJ2-3; D is unclear. The germline V and J ends were trimmed by 1 base and 9 bases, with 11 bases remaining between them. Germline values: CDR1 SEHNR, CDR2 FQNEAQ (reference sequence). The CDR3 contains 13 residues. The CDR3 protein is CASSLVRGETQYF. CDR3 nucleotides: TGTGCCAGCAGCTTAGTGCGCGGTGAAACGCAGTATTTT.

This clone appeared many times. This chain links TRBV6-1 with TRBJ2-7; TRBD2 might be the D (6 bases). The CDR3 extends over 20 amino acids. V lost 2 bases and J lost 0, with 26 bases in between. Looked up from germline, CDR1 is MNHNS and CDR2 is SASEGT. The chain's CDR3 is CASSESGGGAFEWASYEQYF. The DNA for the CDR3 is TGTGCCAGCAGTGAAAGTGGGGGAGGAGCATTTGAGTGGGCCTCCTACGAGCAGTACTTC.

Ten or more counts support this clone. This chain links TRBV28 with TRBJ1-3; D is uncertain. V shed 9 bases and J shed 0 bases, with 6 bases lying between them. CDR3 size: 12 residues. In germline, CDR1 is MDHEN, CDR2 SYDVKM. CDR3 nucleotides: TGTGCCAGTCTATCCTCTGGAAACACCATATATTTT. This codes for CASLSSGNTIYF.

This clone was observed at least ten times. The genes are TRBV7-8 and TRBJ2-7; TRBD2 might be the D (6 bases). CDR1 and CDR2 from the germline V gene are SGHVS and FQNEAQ. The CDR3 has 16 amino acids. Trimming cost V 7 bases and J 0 bases, with 19 bases left between them. In nucleotides, the CDR3 is TGTGCCAGCAACTCACCCGGACGGGAGAGCTCCTACGAGCAGTACTTC. Translated, it gives CASNSPGRESSYEQYF.